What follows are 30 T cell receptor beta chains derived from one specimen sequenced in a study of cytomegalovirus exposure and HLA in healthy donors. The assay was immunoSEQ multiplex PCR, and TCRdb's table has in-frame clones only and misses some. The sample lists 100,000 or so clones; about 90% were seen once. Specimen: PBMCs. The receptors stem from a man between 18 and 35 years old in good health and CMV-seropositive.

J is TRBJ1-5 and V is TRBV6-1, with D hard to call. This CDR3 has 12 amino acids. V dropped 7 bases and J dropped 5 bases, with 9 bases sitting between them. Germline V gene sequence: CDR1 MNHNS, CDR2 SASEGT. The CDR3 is CASTRTDQPQHF. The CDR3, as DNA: TGTGCCAGCACTCGCACGGATCAGCCCCAGCATTTT.

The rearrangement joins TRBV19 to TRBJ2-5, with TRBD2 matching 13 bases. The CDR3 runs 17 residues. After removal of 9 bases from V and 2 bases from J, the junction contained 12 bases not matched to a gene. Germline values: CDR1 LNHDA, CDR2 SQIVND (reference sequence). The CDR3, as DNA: TGTGCCAGCCGGGGACTAGCGGGGACAACCGAACAAGAGACCCAGTACTTC. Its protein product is CASRGLAGTTEQETQYF. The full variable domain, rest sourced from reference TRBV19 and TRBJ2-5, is DGGITQSPKYLFRKEGQNVTLSCEQNLNHDAMYWYRQDPGQGLRLIYYSQIVNDFQKGDIAEGYSVSREKKESFPLTVTSAQKNPTAFYLCASRGLAGTTEQETQYFGPGTRLLVL.

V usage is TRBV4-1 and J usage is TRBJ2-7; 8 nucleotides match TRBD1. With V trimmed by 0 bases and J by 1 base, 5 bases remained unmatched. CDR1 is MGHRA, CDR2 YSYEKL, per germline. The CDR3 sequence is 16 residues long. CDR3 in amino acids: CASSQDVGTGSYEQYF. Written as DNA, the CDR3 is TGCGCCAGCAGCCAAGACGTAGGGACAGGATCCTACGAGCAGTACTTC.

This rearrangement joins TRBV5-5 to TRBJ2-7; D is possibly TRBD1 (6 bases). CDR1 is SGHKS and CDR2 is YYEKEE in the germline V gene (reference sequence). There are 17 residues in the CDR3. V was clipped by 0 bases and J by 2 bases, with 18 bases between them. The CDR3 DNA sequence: TGTGCCAGCAGCTTGGCCCTTACCGGGACACCTACCTACGAGCAGTACTTC. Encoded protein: CASSLALTGTPTYEQYF. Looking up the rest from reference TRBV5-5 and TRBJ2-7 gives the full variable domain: DAGVTQSPTHLIKTRGQQVTLRCSPISGHKSVSWYQQVLGQGPQFIFQYYEKEERGRGNFPDRFSARQFPNYSSELNVNALLLGDSALYLCASSLALTGTPTYEQYFGPGTRLTVT.

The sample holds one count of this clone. In DNA, the CDR3 is TGTGCCAGCAGCCCTTACCCCCAGGGCGGTGGCACTGAAGCTTTCTTT. Amino acids: CASSPYPQGGGTEAFF. The chain carries TRBV7-9 and TRBJ1-1, with TRBD1 as a possible D gene (5 bases). The CDR3 length is 16 residues. Trimming took off 5 bases at V and 4 bases at J, with 20 bases between the two ends. The V gene's germline CDR1 is SEHNR and CDR2 FQNEAQ (reference sequence).

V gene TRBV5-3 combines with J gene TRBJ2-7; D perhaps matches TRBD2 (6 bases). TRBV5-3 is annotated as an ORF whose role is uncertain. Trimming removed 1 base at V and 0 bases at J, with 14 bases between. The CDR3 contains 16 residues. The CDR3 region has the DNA TGTGCCAGAAGCTTGACCCCAGGCGGGGTCTCCTACGAGCAGTACTTC. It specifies CARSLTPGGVSYEQYF.

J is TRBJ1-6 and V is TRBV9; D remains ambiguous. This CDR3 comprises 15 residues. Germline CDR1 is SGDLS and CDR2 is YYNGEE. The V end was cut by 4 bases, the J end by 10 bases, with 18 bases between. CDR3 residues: CASSPRLVGGSPLHF. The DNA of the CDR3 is TGTGCCAGCAGCCCTAGGCTGGTTGGTGGATCACCCCTCCACTTT. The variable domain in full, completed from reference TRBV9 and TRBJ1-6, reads DSGVTQTPKHLITATGQRVTLRCSPRSGDLSVYWYQQSLDQGLQFLIQYYNGEERAKGNILERFSAQQFPDLHSELNLSSLELGDSALYFCASSPRLVGGSPLHFGNGTRLTVT.

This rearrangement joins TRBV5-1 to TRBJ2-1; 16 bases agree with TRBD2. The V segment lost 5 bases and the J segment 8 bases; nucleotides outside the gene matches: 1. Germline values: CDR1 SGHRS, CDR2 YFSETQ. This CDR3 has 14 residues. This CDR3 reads CASRGLAGGDEQFF. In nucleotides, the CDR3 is TGCGCCAGCAGGGGACTAGCGGGGGGGGATGAGCAGTTCTTC.

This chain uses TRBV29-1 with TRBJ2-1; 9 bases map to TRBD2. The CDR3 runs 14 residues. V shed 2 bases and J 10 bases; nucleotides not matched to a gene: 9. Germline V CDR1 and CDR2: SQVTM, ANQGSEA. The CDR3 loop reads CSVEKVAGEWEQFF. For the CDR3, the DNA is TGCAGCGTTGAAAAGGTAGCGGGAGAATGGGAGCAGTTCTTC.

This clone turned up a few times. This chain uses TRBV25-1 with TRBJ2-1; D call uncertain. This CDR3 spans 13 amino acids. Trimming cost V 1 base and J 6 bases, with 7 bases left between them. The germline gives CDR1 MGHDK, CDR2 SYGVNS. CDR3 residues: CASSELVANEQFF. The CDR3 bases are TGTGCCAGCAGTGAATTGGTAGCCAATGAGCAGTTCTTC.

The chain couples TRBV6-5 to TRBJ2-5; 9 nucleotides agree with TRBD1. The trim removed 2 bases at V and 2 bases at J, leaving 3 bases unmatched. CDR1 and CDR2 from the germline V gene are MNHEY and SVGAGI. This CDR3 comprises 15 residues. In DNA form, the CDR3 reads TGTGCCAGCAGTTACGGACAGGGGATTCAAGAGACCCAGTACTTC. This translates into CASSYGQGIQETQYF.

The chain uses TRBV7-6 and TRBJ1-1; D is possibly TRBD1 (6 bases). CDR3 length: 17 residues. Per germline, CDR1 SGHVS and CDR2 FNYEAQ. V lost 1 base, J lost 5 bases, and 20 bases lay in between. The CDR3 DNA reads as TGTGCCAGCAGCTTAGGGGTTCCAGGGGCCGGGGGGACTGAAGCTTTCTTT. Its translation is CASSLGVPGAGGTEAFF.

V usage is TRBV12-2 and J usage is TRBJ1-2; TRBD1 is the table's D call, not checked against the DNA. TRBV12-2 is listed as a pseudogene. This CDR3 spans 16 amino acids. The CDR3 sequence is CASRYVWGQINYGYTF. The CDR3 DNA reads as TGTGCAAGTCGGTACGTATGGGGACAGATAAACTATGGCTACACCTTC.

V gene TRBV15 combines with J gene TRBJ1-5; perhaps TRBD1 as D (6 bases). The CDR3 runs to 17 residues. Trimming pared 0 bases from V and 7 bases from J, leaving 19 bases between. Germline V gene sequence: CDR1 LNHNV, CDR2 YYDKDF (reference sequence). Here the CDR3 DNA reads TGTGCCACCAGCAGAGATCGTTCGGGGCCAGGGGAACAGCCCCAGCATTTT. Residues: CATSRDRSGPGEQPQHF.

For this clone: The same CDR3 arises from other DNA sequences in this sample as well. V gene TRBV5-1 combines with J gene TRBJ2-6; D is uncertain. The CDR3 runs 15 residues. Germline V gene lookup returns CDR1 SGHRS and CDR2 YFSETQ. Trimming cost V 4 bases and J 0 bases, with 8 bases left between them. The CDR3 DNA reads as TGCGCCAGCAGCCTGGATCTCTCTGGGGCCAACGTCCTGACTTTC. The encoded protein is CASSLDLSGANVLTF.

CDR3 bases: TGTGCCAGCAGCTTGGCTCTCGGGACAGTTTTTTACGAGCAGTACTTC. Amino acid sequence: CASSLALGTVFYEQYF. The chain joins TRBV5-5 to TRBJ2-7; 7 bases map to TRBD1. Germline V gives CDR1 SGHKS, CDR2 YYEKEE (reference sequence). CDR3 length: 16 residues. Trimming removed 0 bases from V and 4 bases from J; junction bases left unmatched: 10.

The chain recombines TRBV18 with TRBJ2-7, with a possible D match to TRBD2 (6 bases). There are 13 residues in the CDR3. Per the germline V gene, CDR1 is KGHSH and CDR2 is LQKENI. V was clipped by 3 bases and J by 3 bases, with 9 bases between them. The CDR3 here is CASSPGLHYEQYF. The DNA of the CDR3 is TGTGCCAGCTCACCGGGACTCCACTACGAGCAGTACTTC.

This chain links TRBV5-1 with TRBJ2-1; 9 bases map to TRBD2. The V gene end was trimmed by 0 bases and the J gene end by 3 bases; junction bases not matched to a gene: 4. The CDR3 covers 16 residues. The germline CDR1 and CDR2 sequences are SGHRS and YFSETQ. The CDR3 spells CASSLVVAGDYNEQFF. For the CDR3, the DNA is TGCGCCAGCAGCTTGGTGGTAGCGGGGGACTACAATGAGCAGTTCTTC.

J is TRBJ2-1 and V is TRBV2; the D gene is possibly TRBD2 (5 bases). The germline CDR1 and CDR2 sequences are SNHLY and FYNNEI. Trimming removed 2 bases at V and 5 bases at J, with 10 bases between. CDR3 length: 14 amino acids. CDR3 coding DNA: TGTGCCAGCAGTGAACGGGCGGGTAACAATGAGCAGTTCTTC. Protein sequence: CASSERAGNNEQFF.

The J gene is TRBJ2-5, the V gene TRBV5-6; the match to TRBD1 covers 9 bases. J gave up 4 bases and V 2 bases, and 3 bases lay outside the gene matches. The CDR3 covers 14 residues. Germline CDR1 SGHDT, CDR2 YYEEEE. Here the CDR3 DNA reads TGTGCCAGCAGCTTAGGGACAGGGATAGAGACCCAGTACTTC. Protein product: CASSLGTGIETQYF. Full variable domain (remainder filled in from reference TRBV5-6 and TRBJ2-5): DAGVTQSPTHLIKTRGQQVTLRCSPKSGHDTVSWYQQALGQGPQFIFQYYEEEERQRGNFPDRFSGHQFPNYSSELNVNALLLGDSALYLCASSLGTGIETQYFGPGTRLLVL.

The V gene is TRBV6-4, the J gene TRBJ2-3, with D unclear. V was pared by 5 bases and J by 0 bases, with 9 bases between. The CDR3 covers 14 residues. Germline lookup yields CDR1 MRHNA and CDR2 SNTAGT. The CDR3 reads CASSKTSSTDTQYF. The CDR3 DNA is TGTGCCAGCAGTAAGACTTCTAGCACAGATACGCAGTATTTT.

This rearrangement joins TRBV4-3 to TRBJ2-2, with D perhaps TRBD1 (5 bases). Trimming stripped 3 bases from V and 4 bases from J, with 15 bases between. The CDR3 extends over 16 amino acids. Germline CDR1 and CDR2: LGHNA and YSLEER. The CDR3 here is CASSHASHRGTGELFF. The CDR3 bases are TGCGCCAGCAGCCACGCGTCCCATAGGGGCACCGGGGAGCTGTTTTTT.

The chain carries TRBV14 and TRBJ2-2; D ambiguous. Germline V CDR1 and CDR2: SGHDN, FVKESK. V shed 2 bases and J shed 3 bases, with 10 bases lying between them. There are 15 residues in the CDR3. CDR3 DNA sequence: TGTGCCAGCAGCCAATTTAATAGCTACACCGGGGAGCTGTTTTTT. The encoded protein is CASSQFNSYTGELFF.

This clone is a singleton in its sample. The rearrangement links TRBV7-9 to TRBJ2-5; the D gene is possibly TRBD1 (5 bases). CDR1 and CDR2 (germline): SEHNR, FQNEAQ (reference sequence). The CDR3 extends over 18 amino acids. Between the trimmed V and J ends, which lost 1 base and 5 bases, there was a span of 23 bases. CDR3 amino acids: CASSLEGRAGFNVETQYF. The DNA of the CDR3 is TGTGCCAGCAGCTTAGAGGGCAGGGCCGGGTTTAATGTGGAGACCCAGTACTTC.

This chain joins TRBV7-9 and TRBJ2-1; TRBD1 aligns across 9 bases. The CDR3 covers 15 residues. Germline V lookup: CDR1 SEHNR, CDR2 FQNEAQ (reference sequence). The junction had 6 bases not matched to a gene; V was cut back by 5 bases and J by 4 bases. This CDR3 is CASSLQTGGYNEQFF. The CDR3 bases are TGTGCCAGCAGCCTCCAGACAGGGGGGTACAATGAGCAGTTCTTC. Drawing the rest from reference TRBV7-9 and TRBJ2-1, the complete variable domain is DTGVSQNPRHKITKRGQNVTFRCDPISEHNRLYWYRQTLGQGPEFLTYFQNEAQLEKSRLLSDRFSAERPKGSFSTLEIQRTEQGDSAMYLCASSLQTGGYNEQFFGPGTRLTVL.

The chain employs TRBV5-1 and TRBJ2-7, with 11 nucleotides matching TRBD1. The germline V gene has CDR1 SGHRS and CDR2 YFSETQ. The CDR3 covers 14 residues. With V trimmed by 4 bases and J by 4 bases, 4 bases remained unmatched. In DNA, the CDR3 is TGCGCCAGCAGCCGGACAGGGGGCCCTTACGAGCAGTACTTC. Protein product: CASSRTGGPYEQYF.

DNA for the CDR3: TGTGCCAGCAGCAATAGCGGGAGGTACACCGGGGAGCTGTTTTTT. This translates into CASSNSGRYTGELFF. The rearrangement links TRBV28 to TRBJ2-2; TRBD2 agrees at 10 bases. Looked up from germline, CDR1 is MDHEN and CDR2 is SYDVKM. The V gene end was trimmed by 6 bases and the J gene end by 3 bases; junction bases not matched to a gene: 4. The CDR3 has 15 amino acids.

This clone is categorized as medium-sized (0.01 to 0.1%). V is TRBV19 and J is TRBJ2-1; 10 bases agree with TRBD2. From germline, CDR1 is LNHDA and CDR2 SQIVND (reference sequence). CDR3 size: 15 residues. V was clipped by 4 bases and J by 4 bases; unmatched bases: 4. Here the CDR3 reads CASSKTSGQYNEQFF. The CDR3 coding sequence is TGTGCCAGTAGTAAGACTAGCGGGCAATACAATGAGCAGTTCTTC.

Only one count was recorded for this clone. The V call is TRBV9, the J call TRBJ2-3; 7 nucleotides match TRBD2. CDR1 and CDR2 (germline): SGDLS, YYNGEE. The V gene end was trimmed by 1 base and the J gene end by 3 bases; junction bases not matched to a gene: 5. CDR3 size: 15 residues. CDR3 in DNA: TGTGCCAGCAGCGTACAAATTAGCGGGACAGATACGCAGTATTTT. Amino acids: CASSVQISGTDTQYF.

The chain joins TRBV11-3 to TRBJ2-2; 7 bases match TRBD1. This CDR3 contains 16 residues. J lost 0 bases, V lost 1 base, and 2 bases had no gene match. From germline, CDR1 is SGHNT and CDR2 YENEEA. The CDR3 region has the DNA TGTGCCAGCAGCTTAGGAACAGGGGCGAACACCGGGGAGCTGTTTTTT. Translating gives CASSLGTGANTGELFF.